This TCR beta chain was captured in a study of blood T cell repertoires in COVID-19. Looking at the study overall: Acute and convalescent COVID-19 specimens originated in the United States, Italy and Spain.

The CDR3 runs to 15 residues. Trimming cost V 0 bases and J 0 bases, with 10 bases left between them. Germline assignment: CDR1 SGHRS and CDR2 YFSETQ. Those who participated ranged in age from about 18 to 89 years and resided in approximately 23 US areas. Assignment of participants to cohorts was predicated upon participant-reported clinical history. Per the study methods: Estimation of nucleated cell counts was performed using reference gene primer amplification. Sequencing was performed with immunoSEQ multiplex PCR; in TCRdb, only in-frame clones are kept and a portion is missing. V, J and clone size derive from that table, while D and trimming were established from the DNA sequence. The sample lists under 350,000 clones, about 86% seen once, with about 4.2% in the top ten.

The sequenced sample consisted of PBMCs or T cells enriched from blood (not recorded which). The V and J genes are TRBV5-1 and TRBJ2-7; D uncertain. This TCR was recovered from a middle-aged woman with acute COVID-19. CDR3 coding DNA: TGCGCCAGCAGCTTGGAGGCAGGCAGCTCCTACGAGCAGTACTTC. Its protein product is CASSLEAGSSYEQYF.